These T cell receptor beta chains were read from a single sample in a study of T-cell reconstitution after alpha-beta-depleted transplantation in children. TCRdb re-derived calls from the PCR reads in MiXCR, one entry per CDR3 protein. The repertoire consists of roughly 120,000 distinct CDR3 sequences, with 10% occurring once and the leading ten covering around 35%. The material was PBMCs, obtained before TCRalphabeta/CD19-depleted stem cell transplant. These receptors all come from a boy aged 2 to 10 with acute lymphoblastic leukemia, due to receive a stem cell transplant. CDR3s include the opening cysteine and the closing phenylalanine or tryptophan. A D gene is named only where the DNA matches it firmly. Size values are once, few and many counts, or a class for expanded clones, and some rows have none.

CDR3: CASSQGRFRTEAFF
DNA: TGTGCCAGCAGCCAAGGCAGGTTTAGGACTGAAGCTTTCTTT
J: TRBJ1-1
D: .
length: 14
V: TRBV14
size: few

CDR3: CASSHWGQLSDGYTF
DNA: TGTGCCAGCAGCCATTGGGGACAGCTTTCGGATGGCTACACCTTC
J: TRBJ1-2
D: TRBD1
length: 15
V: TRBV14
size: .

CDR3: CASNQGGSSYNEQFF
DNA: TGCGCCAGCAACCAAGGGGGGAGCTCCTACAATGAGCAGTTCTTC
J: TRBJ2-1
D: .
length: 15
V: TRBV5-1
size: .

CDR3: CASSPLDRGANQPQHF
DNA: TGTGCCAGCAGTCCTCTGGACAGGGGGGCGAATCAGCCCCAGCATTTT
J: TRBJ1-5
D: TRBD1
length: 16
V: TRBV27
size: .

CDR3: CSAILSGTDTQYF
DNA: TGCAGTGCCATCCTTTCCGGGACAGATACGCAGTATTTT
J: TRBJ2-3
D: .
length: 13
V: TRBV20-1
size: few

CDR3: CASTIAGNTDTQYF
DNA: TGCGCCAGCACAATAGCGGGTAACACAGATACGCAGTATTTT
J: TRBJ2-3
D: TRBD2
length: 14
V: TRBV5-1
size: many

CDR3: CACSEWGDRVNQPQHF
DNA: TGTGCCTGCAGTGAATGGGGGGACAGGGTCAATCAGCCCCAGCATTTT
J: TRBJ1-5
D: TRBD1
length: 16
V: TRBV6-1
size: .

CDR3: CASSESGGNTIYF
DNA: TGTGCCAGCAGTGAATCCGGCGGAAACACCATATATTTT
J: TRBJ1-3
D: .
length: 13
V: TRBV25-1
size: many

CDR3: CSVGGQPEAFF
DNA: TGCAGCGTTGGAGGACAGCCTGAAGCTTTCTTT
J: TRBJ1-1
D: .
length: 11
V: TRBV29-1
size: few

CDR3: CASSLGTQPQHF
DNA: TGTGCCAGCAGTTTGGGGACTCAGCCCCAGCATTTT
J: TRBJ1-5
D: .
length: 12
V: TRBV12-3/TRBV12-4
size: .

CDR3: CASSWSKNQPQHF
DNA: TGTGCCAGCAGTTGGTCGAAAAATCAGCCCCAGCATTTT
J: TRBJ1-5
D: .
length: 13
V: TRBV12-3/TRBV12-4
size: few

CDR3: CATRVPERQFF
DNA: TGTGCCACTCGTGTGCCCGAGAGGCAGTTCTTC
J: TRBJ2-1
D: .
length: 11
V: TRBV28
size: .